Listed below are T cell receptor beta chains from one sample, sequenced in a study of shared clonotypes between healthy human individuals. The method was immunoSEQ multiplex PCR; TCRdb's version includes in-frame clones alone and lacks a portion of them. The sample comprises some 2,500,000 clones, more than 85% of which are singletons, and 0.36% rests with the top ten. The sample comprised naive CD4+ T cells from PBMCs. The receptors here all came from a man aged 18 to 29 in good health. Some clones in this sample may be carry-over from other donors' samples. The CDR3 runs from the conserved cysteine through the conserved F or W. Each record gives: V gene, D gene, CDR3 protein. The D gene is left open where the match is weak.

TRBV5-4,TRBD2,CASSFPPGLAGDEQFF
TRBV27,TRBD2,CASSLSRGGQRKGNTGELFF
TRBV6-6,TRBD2,CASRSGLAGDYEQYF
TRBV4-1,TRBD2,CASSQSLPRGLADQPNEQFF
TRBV28,TRBD1,CASSLWRTGGNQPQHF
TRBV5-1,.,CASSFAGPYEQFF
TRBV7-3,.,CASSPAGDGSYEQYF
TRBV6-1,.,CASSVLPGPGYGYTF
TRBV7-9,TRBD1,CASSPERTGQLSYEQYF
TRBV7-3,TRBD1,CASSLGTGGNEQFF
TRBV19,TRBD1,CASSIGQGLDYGYTF
TRBV7-2,.,CASSLGRTNEQFF
TRBV5-4,.,CASRSADSPLHF
TRBV5-1,TRBD2,CASSPTSGTSAQETQYF
TRBV2,TRBD2,CASSQTSAQETQYF
TRBV5-1,.,CASKEGERDTQYF
TRBV15,.,CATSRGPRQMDGYTF
TRBV2,.,CASSESSSGGSYNEQFF
TRBV28,.,CASSSPLWSPHTEAFF
TRBV6-1,.,CASSELRSGATEAFF
TRBV5-4,TRBD1,CASSRGQDSYEQYF
TRBV27,TRBD2,CAPGREIAKNIQYF
TRBV29-1,TRBD1,CSADRGRANEQFF
TRBV4-3,.,CASSQDSSGDTYEQYF
TRBV28,.,CASSLGEGKWGSPLHF
TRBV5-6,TRBD2,CASSLGLAGDTQYF
TRBV13,.,CASSLGRRNTEAFF
TRBV27,.,CASNEAGRHQNTEAFF
TRBV28,.,CASSFSEDLGNEQFF
TRBV18,.,CASSPLRLVSYNEQFF
TRBV15,.,CATSRGSLSNYGYTF
TRBV18,TRBD1,CASSLQDRVGEKLFF
TRBV28,.,CASSPPWVDRQPQHF
TRBV14,TRBD1,CASSQTGQDGYTF
TRBV2,.,CASTAGVNTEAFF
TRBV9,.,CASSVGDTSNQPQHF
TRBV6-1,.,CASSVGEYTEAFF
TRBV19,.,CASSRGADLGYTF
TRBV7-2,.,CASSLGPGDFTGELFF
TRBV15,.,CATSRGGGGPSPYEQYF
TRBV7-2,.,CASSLDPQETQYF
TRBV6-1,TRBD1,CASIGTGFMVGELFF
TRBV7-9,.,CASSSLGRMQYF
TRBV7-9,.,CASSLGQNVYGYTF
TRBV11-2,.,CASSPLRLETQYF
TRBV28,TRBD2,CASRVLAVSKNEQFF